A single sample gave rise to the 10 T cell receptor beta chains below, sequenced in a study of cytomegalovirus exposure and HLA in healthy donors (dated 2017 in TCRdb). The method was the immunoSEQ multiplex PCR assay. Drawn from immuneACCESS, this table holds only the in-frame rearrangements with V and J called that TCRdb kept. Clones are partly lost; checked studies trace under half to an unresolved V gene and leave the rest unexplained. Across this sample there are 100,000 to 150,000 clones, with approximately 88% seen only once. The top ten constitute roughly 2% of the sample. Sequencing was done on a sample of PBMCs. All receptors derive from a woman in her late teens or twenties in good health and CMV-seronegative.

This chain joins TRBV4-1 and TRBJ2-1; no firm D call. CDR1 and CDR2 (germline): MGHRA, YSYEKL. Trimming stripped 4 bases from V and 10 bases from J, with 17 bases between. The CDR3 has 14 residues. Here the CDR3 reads CASSPGPSSPEQFF. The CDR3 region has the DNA TGCGCCAGCAGCCCTGGGCCTTCATCACCCGAGCAGTTCTTC.

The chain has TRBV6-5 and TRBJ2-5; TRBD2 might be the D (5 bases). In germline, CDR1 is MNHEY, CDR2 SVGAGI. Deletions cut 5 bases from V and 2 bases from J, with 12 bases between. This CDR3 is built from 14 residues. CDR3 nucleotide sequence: TGTGCCAGCAGTGAAGTCGGAGGTCAAGAGACCCAGTACTTC. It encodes CASSEVGGQETQYF.

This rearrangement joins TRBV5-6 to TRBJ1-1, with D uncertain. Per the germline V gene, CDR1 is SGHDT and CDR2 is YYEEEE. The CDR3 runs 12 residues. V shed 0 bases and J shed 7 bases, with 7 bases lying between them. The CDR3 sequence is CASSLDPGEAFF. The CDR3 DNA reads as TGTGCCAGCAGCTTGGATCCGGGTGAAGCTTTCTTT.

CDR3 protein: CASSDRGNEQFF. DNA of the CDR3: TGTGCCAGCAGCGACAGGGGAAATGAGCAGTTCTTC. This chain joins TRBV6-5 and TRBJ2-1; 8 bases are shared with TRBD1. This CDR3 has 12 residues. The germline CDR1 and CDR2 sequences are MNHEY and SVGAGI. V dropped 6 bases and J dropped 7; count of bases not matched to a gene: 2.

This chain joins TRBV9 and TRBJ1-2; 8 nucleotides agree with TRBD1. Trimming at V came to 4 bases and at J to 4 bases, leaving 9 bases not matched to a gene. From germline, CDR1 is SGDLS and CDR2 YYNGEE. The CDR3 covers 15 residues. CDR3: CASSTRTGRGYGYTF. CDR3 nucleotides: TGTGCCAGCAGCACACGGACAGGGAGGGGCTATGGCTACACCTTC.

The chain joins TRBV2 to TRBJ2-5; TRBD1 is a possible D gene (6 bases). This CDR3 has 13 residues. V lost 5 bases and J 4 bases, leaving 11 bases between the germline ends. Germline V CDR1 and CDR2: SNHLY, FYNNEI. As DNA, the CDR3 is TGTGCCAGCAGTACAGGGTTGGGAGAGACCCAGTACTTC. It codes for CASSTGLGETQYF.

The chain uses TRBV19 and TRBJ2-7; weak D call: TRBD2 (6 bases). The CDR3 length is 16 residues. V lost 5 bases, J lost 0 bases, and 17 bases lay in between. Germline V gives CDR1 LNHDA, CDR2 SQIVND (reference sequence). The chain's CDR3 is CASSGWGDLSSYEQYF. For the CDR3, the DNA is TGTGCCAGTAGTGGTTGGGGGGACCTAAGCTCCTACGAGCAGTACTTC.

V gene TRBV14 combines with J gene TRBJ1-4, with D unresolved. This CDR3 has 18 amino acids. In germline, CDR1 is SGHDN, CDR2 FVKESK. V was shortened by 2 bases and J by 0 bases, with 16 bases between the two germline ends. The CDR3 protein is CASSQYDEGPTTNEKLFF. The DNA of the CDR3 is TGTGCCAGCAGCCAATATGATGAGGGCCCAACAACTAATGAAAAACTGTTTTTT.

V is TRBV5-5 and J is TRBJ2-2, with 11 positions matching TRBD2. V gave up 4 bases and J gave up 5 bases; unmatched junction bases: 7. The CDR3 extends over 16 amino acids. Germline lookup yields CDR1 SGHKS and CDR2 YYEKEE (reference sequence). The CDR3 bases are TGTGCCAGCAGCCCGGGACTAGCGGTGGGGACCGGGGAGCTGTTTTTT. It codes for CASSPGLAVGTGELFF.

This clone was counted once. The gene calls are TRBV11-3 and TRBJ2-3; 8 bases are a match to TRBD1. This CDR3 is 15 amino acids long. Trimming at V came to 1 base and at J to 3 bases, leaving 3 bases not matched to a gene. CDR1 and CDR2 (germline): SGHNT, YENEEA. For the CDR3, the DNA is TGTGCCAGCAGCTTAGGACAGGGGAGGACAGATACGCAGTATTTT. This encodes CASSLGQGRTDTQYF.